This T cell receptor beta chain was identified in a study of long-term antiretroviral therapy in people with HIV. General observations from the study: Transplant donor controls retained higher diversity, though diversity increased after ART.

Samples held about 0.95-11 million cryopreserved PBMC, and DNA extraction followed. This clone has just a few counts. The antigen is undetermined. immunoSEQ v3.0 was run at survey level. Sequencing used immunoSEQ multiplex PCR; TCRdb keeps in-frame clones, though not all of them. Among around 30,000 clones listed, roughly 85% were seen once. Germline-derived CDR1 and CDR2 are LNHDA and SQIVND (reference sequence). Trimming cost V 2 bases and J 2 bases; bases outside gene matches: 8. There are 16 residues in the CDR3. The sequence was collected from a man aged 40-50 years with HIV. The sequencing used unsorted PBMCs, collected 2.3 years after starting antiretroviral therapy. The rearrangement joins TRBV19 to TRBJ2-7; 8 bases match TRBD1. CDR3 sequence reads: CASSIRHTGGTYEQYF. The CDR3 DNA reads TGTGCCAGTAGTATAAGGCACACAGGGGGAACCTACGAGCAGTACTTC.